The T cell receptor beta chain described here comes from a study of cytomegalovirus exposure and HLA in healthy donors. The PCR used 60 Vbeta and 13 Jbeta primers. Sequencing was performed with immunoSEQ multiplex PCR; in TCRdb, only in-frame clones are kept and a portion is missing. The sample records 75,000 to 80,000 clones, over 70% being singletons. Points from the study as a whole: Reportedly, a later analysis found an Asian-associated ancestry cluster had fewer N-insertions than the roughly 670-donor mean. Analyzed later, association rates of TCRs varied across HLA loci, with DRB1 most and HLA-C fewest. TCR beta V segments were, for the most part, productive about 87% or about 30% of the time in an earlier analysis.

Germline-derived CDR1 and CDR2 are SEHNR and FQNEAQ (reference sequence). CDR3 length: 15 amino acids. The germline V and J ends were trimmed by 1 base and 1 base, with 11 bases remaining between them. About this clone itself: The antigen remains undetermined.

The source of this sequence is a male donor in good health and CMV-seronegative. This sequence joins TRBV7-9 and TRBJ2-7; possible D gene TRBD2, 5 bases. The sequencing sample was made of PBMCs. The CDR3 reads CASSLVVGGSYEQYF. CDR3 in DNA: TGTGCCAGCAGCTTAGTGGTCGGAGGATCCTACGAGCAGTACTTC.